One and the same sample provided the 20 T cell receptor beta chains below, sequenced in a study of shared clonotypes between healthy human individuals. Method: immunoSEQ multiplex PCR; TCRdb's copy keeps in-frame clones and lacks some. The profile shows approximately 1,500,000 clones, around 97% of them singletons. The material sequenced was naive CD4+ T cells sorted from blood. Subset: CD45RA+ positively selected. The receptor source for this set is a man aged 30 to 39 in good health.

This chain connects TRBV5-1 to TRBJ2-1; 7 bases agree with TRBD2. Losses at the gene ends were 4 bases for V and 3 bases for J; bases not matched to a gene: 10. Germline CDR1 and CDR2: SGHRS and YFSETQ. This CDR3 has 16 amino acids. The DNA for the CDR3 is TGCGCCAGCAGCCCCTGGGCGGGAGTAGACTACAATGAGCAGTTCTTC. Translation gives CASSPWAGVDYNEQFF. Full variable domain (missing parts from reference TRBV5-1 and TRBJ2-1): KAGVTQTPRYLIKTRGQQVTLSCSPISGHRSVSWYQQTPGQGLQFLFEYFSETQRNKGNFPGRFSGRQFSNSRSEMNVSTLELGDSALYLCASSPWAGVDYNEQFFGPGTRLTVL.

The J gene is TRBJ2-7, the V gene TRBV7-9; 11 bases align to TRBD2. V trimming: 2 bases; J trimming: 1 base; junction bases outside the gene matches: 7. The CDR3 totals 17 residues. The germline gives CDR1 SEHNR, CDR2 FQNEAQ (reference sequence). In DNA, the CDR3 is TGTGCCAGCAGCTTATTCAGGGGACTAGCGGAATCCTACGAGCAGTACTTC. It translates to CASSLFRGLAESYEQYF.

V usage is TRBV7-9 and J usage is TRBJ2-4, with D unresolved. Germline lookup yields CDR1 SEHNR and CDR2 FQNEAQ (reference sequence). The V and J ends lost 1 base and 7 bases respectively, with 2 bases between them. The CDR3 has 11 residues. CDR3 protein: CASSLENIQYF. Here the CDR3 DNA reads TGTGCCAGCAGCTTAGAGAACATTCAGTACTTC.

This clone is a singleton in its sample. CDR3 in DNA: TGTGCCAGCAGCGACCGGGACAGATACAATGAGCAGTTCTTC. This codes for CASSDRDRYNEQFF. The V gene is TRBV9, the J gene TRBJ2-1, with 7 positions matching TRBD1. Germline V gene data show CDR1 as SGDLS and CDR2 as YYNGEE. The V segment lost 3 bases and the J segment 4 bases; nucleotides outside the gene matches: 4. There are 14 residues in the CDR3.

V and J are TRBV5-4 and TRBJ2-1; 9 nucleotides match TRBD1. Germline V CDR1 and CDR2: SGHNT, YYREEE (reference sequence). J gave up 3 bases and V 1 base, and 11 bases lay outside the gene matches. The CDR3 is 18 residues long. CDR3 nucleotide sequence: TGTGCCAGCAGCTTGAGGGAGGGCCCGGGACAGGGCTACAATGAGCAGTTCTTC. It codes for CASSLREGPGQGYNEQFF.

The V gene is TRBV28, the J gene TRBJ2-7; D remains ambiguous. Per germline, CDR1 MDHEN and CDR2 SYDVKM. Deletions cut 10 bases from V and 3 bases from J, with 13 bases between. This CDR3 is built from 12 residues. CDR3 in DNA: TGTGCCACCCTGCTGGGGAACTACGAGCAGTACTTC. Translated, it gives CATLLGNYEQYF.

The rearrangement joins TRBV29-1 to TRBJ2-3, with D tentatively TRBD2 (5 bases). This CDR3 spans 14 amino acids. Germline V gene sequence: CDR1 SQVTM, CDR2 ANQGSEA. V was clipped by 2 bases and J by 1 base, with 10 bases between them. DNA for the CDR3: TGCAGCGTTGAACAAGGGCGGGGCACAGATACGCAGTATTTT. It specifies CSVEQGRGTDTQYF.

The chain uses TRBV6-6 and TRBJ2-3; a weak D match, TRBD2 (5 bases). The CDR3 sequence is 14 residues long. The V gene's germline CDR1 is MNHNY and CDR2 SVGAGI (reference sequence). V dropped 6 bases and J dropped 1 base, with 11 bases sitting between them. The CDR3 DNA is TGTGCCAGCAGGGCCAGGCGGGGCACAGATACGCAGTATTTT. Its translation is CASRARRGTDTQYF.

The V call is TRBV28, the J call TRBJ1-5; D unclear. This CDR3 region has 13 residues. The germline V gene has CDR1 MDHEN and CDR2 SYDVKM. V lost 6 bases and J 1 base, leaving 7 bases between the germline ends. CDR3 region: CASRDVSNQPQHF. The CDR3 coding sequence is TGTGCCAGCAGGGATGTAAGCAATCAGCCCCAGCATTTT.

The V call is TRBV7-3, the J call TRBJ2-3; tentatively, D is TRBD1 or TRBD2 (5 bases each). CDR1 and CDR2 (germline): SGHTA, FQGTGA. The CDR3 loop spans 19 amino acids. V was trimmed by 5 bases and J by 6 bases, leaving 30 bases between them. In DNA form, the CDR3 reads TGTGCCAGCAGCCCTAATGGTTTGATAGGGAGAGGGGACGGGGATACGCAGTATTTT. The encoded protein is CASSPNGLIGRGDGDTQYF.

This sequence joins TRBV7-6 and TRBJ1-3, with 7 bases aligning to TRBD1. Germline values: CDR1 SGHVS, CDR2 FNYEAQ. This CDR3 contains 17 residues. The trim removed 4 bases at V and 0 bases at J, leaving 9 bases unmatched. This chain's CDR3 is CASSYGRGQTSGNTIYF. The CDR3 nucleotides read TGTGCCAGCAGCTACGGAAGGGGACAGACCTCTGGAAACACCATATATTTT. Based on the CDR3 plus reference TRBV7-6 and TRBJ1-3, the full variable domain is GAGVSQSPRYKVTKRGQDVALRCDPISGHVSLYWYRQALGQGPEFLTYFNYEAQQDKSGLPNDRFSAERPEGSISTLTIQRTEQRDSAMYRCASSYGRGQTSGNTIYFGEGSWLTVV.

The rearrangement uses TRBV28 and TRBJ1-1; D is ambiguous. There are 12 residues in the CDR3. V dropped 3 bases and J dropped 8 bases, with 10 bases sitting between them. From germline, CDR1 is MDHEN and CDR2 SYDVKM. The CDR3 sequence: CASSLAQWEAFF. CDR3 coding DNA: TGTGCCAGCAGTTTGGCCCAGTGGGAAGCTTTCTTT.

The chain combines TRBV27 with TRBJ2-7; 7 positions match TRBD2. With V trimmed by 4 bases and J by 5 bases, 5 bases remained unmatched. From germline, CDR1 is MNHEY and CDR2 SMNVEV (reference sequence). This CDR3 is 13 amino acids long. CDR3 nucleotides: TGTGCCAGCAGTTCGGGACTACGAAACGAGCAGTACTTC. It is translated as CASSSGLRNEQYF.

V is TRBV28 and J is TRBJ2-1; D remains unclear. V shed 3 bases and J shed 8 bases, with 11 bases lying between them. Germline CDR1 and CDR2: MDHEN and SYDVKM. The length of the CDR3 is 13 residues. CDR3 protein: CASSFVEKDEQFF. CDR3 DNA sequence: TGTGCCAGCAGTTTCGTGGAGAAGGATGAGCAGTTCTTC. Together with reference TRBV28 and TRBJ2-1, the CDR3 gives the full variable domain: DVKVTQSSRYLVKRTGEKVFLECVQDMDHENMFWYRQDPGLGLRLIYFSYDVKMKEKGDIPEGYSVSREKKERFSLILESASTNQTSMYLCASSFVEKDEQFFGPGTRLTVL.

Comment on this clone: Other DNA sequences in the same sample also yield this CDR3. J is TRBJ1-5 and V is TRBV5-4, with 11 bases aligning to TRBD1. Trimming at V came to 4 bases and at J to 5 bases, leaving 2 bases not matched to a gene. Germline V lookup: CDR1 SGHNT, CDR2 YYREEE (reference sequence). The CDR3 covers 14 residues. CDR3 in amino acids: CASSRDRGDQPQHF. The CDR3 DNA reads TGTGCCAGCAGCCGGGACAGGGGGGATCAGCCCCAGCATTTT.

This clone is a singleton in its sample. The CDR3 loop reads CASSSLRAALRYGYTF. In DNA form, the CDR3 reads TGTGCCAGCAGCTCCCTCAGAGCGGCCCTTCGGTATGGCTACACCTTC. The chain carries TRBV7-8 and TRBJ1-2; D unclear. CDR3 length equals 16 residues. Trimming stripped 4 bases from V and 5 bases from J, with 20 bases between. CDR1 SGHVS and CDR2 FQNEAQ come from the germline V gene.

This chain uses TRBV28 with TRBJ2-4; 9 nucleotides line up with TRBD1. Germline V CDR1 and CDR2: MDHEN, SYDVKM. The CDR3 contains 11 residues. V lost 6 bases and J lost 12; bases outside the gene matches: 3. CDR3 sequence: CASRGQGYQYF. The CDR3 DNA sequence: TGTGCCAGCAGGGGACAGGGATATCAGTACTTC.

This clone is a singleton in its sample. The rearrangement uses TRBV6-1 and TRBJ1-1; D remains unclear. The CDR3 sequence is 14 residues long. V lost 8 bases and J lost 1, with 14 bases in between. Germline CDR1 reads MNHNS; CDR2 reads SASEGT. CDR3 residues: CASRPGWGNTEAFF. In nucleotides, the CDR3 is TGTGCCAGCCGTCCGGGATGGGGGAACACTGAAGCTTTCTTT.

The genes are TRBV2 and TRBJ2-1; D tentatively fits TRBD1 or TRBD2 (5 bases each). V was clipped by 8 bases and J by 8 bases, with 13 bases between them. The germline V gene has CDR1 SNHLY and CDR2 FYNNEI. The CDR3 is made up of 12 amino acids. CDR3 protein: CASLGDLDEQFF. In DNA, the CDR3 is TGTGCCAGCCTGGGGGATTTGGATGAGCAGTTCTTC.

CDR3 sequence (DNA): TGCAGCTTCCGGAAAGGGGTTGAAGAGACCCAGTACTTC. Translation gives CSFRKGVEETQYF. This chain joins TRBV29-1 and TRBJ2-5; possibly TRBD1 for D (5 bases). The CDR3 has 13 residues. V was cut by 8 bases and J by 3 bases, with 16 bases left in between. Germline values: CDR1 SQVTM, CDR2 ANQGSEA.